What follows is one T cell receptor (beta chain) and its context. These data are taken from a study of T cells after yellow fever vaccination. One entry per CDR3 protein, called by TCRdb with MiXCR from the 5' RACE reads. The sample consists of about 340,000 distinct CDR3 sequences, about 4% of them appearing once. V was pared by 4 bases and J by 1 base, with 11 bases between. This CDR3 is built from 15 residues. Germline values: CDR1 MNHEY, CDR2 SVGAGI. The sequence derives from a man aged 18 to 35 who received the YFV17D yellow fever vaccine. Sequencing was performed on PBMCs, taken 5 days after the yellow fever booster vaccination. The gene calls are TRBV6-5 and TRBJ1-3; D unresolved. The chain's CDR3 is CASSFLFGSGNTIYF. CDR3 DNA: TGTGCCAGCAGTTTTCTATTCGGTTCTGGAAACACCATATATTTT.